The 22 T cell receptor beta chains below were found in one sample sequenced in a study of blood T cell repertoires in COVID-19. Profiled with immunoSEQ multiplex PCR; TCRdb holds only in-frame clones, not every one. The data hold about 200,000 clones, with roughly 77% observed a single time. Sequenced sample: peripheral blood. The source is a woman aged 40 to 50 with COVID-19, enrolled during active disease.

This clone is a singleton in its sample. The chain combines TRBV30 with TRBJ1-4; a possible D gene is TRBD1 (5 bases). CDR1 and CDR2 (germline): GTSNPN, SVGIG (reference sequence). V dropped 5 bases and J dropped 7 bases, with 11 bases sitting between them. The CDR3 has 12 amino acids. In DNA, the CDR3 is TGTGCCTGGGGAGGGGCCGTTGAAAAACTGTTTTTT. Its protein product is CAWGGAVEKLFF.

The chain couples TRBV3-1 (or the pseudogene TRBV3-2) to TRBJ2-7; 10 positions agree with TRBD2. J gave up 2 bases and V 3 bases, and 10 bases lay outside the gene matches. CDR3 length equals 17 residues. Germline V gene data show CDR1 as LGHDT and CDR2 as YNNKEL (reference sequence). The CDR3 region is CASSHHNPSGRAYEQYF. CDR3 DNA: TGTGCCAGCAGCCATCATAACCCCAGCGGGAGGGCCTACGAGCAGTACTTC.

The J gene is TRBJ1-2, the V gene TRBV29-1, with 9 positions matching TRBD1. Germline loops: CDR1 SQVTM, CDR2 ANQGSEA. V gave up 7 bases and J gave up 3 bases; unmatched junction bases: 3. This CDR3 contains 12 residues. CDR3 amino acids: CSARTGDYGYTF. The CDR3 bases are TGCAGCGCCCGGACAGGGGACTATGGCTACACCTTC.

On this clone itself: This specimen includes other DNA sequences encoding the same CDR3. V and J are TRBV12-3 or TRBV12-4 and TRBJ2-5, with unresolved D. Trimming took off 1 base at V and 1 base at J, with 4 bases between the two ends. This CDR3 comprises 13 residues. In DNA, the CDR3 is TGTGCCAGCAGTTTAGGGCTCCAAGAGACCCAGTACTTC. The encoded protein is CASSLGLQETQYF.

The table lists this clone with a few counts. The chain combines TRBV7-9 with TRBJ2-5, with TRBD2 matching 7 bases. V gave up 1 base and J gave up 4 bases; unmatched junction bases: 6. The CDR3 totals 15 residues. Germline CDR1 and CDR2: SEHNR and FQNEAQ (reference sequence). The DNA of the CDR3 is TGTGCCAGCAGCTTAGGTTTAGGCGGGAGAGAGACCCAGTACTTC. It specifies CASSLGLGGRETQYF.

The chain links TRBV7-3 to TRBJ2-2, with 8 bases fitting TRBD1. Unmatched junction bases numbered 8, after V lost 4 bases and J lost 4 bases. The CDR3 spans 16 residues. Germline CDR1 and CDR2: SGHTA and FQGTGA. The chain's CDR3 is CASSSATGVSTGELFF. The CDR3 DNA is TGTGCCAGCAGCTCCGCGACAGGGGTGTCCACCGGGGAGCTGTTTTTT.

V usage is TRBV11-2 and J usage is TRBJ2-5; a possible D gene is TRBD1 (5 bases). Germline V gene data show CDR1 as SGHAT and CDR2 as FQNNGV. The CDR3 length is 15 residues. Trimming removed 1 base from V and 4 bases from J, with 13 bases in between. CDR3 protein: CASSLGGPPRETQYF. CDR3 bases: TGTGCCAGCAGCTTAGGGGGCCCTCCCCGAGAGACCCAGTACTTC.

This clone was observed a few times. The chain couples TRBV11-2 to TRBJ1-1, with TRBD1 matching over 7 bases. V gave up 5 bases and J gave up 1 base; unmatched junction bases: 7. Germline CDR1 reads SGHAT; CDR2 reads FQNNGV. This CDR3 is 15 amino acids long. This CDR3 reads CASSITQGTNTEAFF. The CDR3 bases are TGTGCCAGCAGCATCACACAGGGGACGAACACTGAAGCTTTCTTT. The complete variable domain, with remaining parts taken from reference TRBV11-2 and TRBJ1-1, reads EAGVAQSPRYKIIEKRQSVAFWCNPISGHATLYWYQQILGQGPKLLIQFQNNGVVDDSQLPKDRFSAERLKGVDSTLKIQPAKLEDSAVYLCASSITQGTNTEAFFGQGTRLTVV.

The chain combines TRBV4-2 with TRBJ1-1; TRBD1 matches 8 bases. With 1 base clipped from V and 3 bases from J, the junction kept 7 bases outside the gene matches. The CDR3 runs 16 residues. The germline CDR1 and CDR2 sequences are LGHNA and YNFKEQ. CDR3 DNA sequence: TGTGCCAGCAGCCAAGGGTGGCAGGGGGCGGACACTGAAGCTTTCTTT. Protein: CASSQGWQGADTEAFF.

This chain joins TRBV6-5 and TRBJ1-3; D gene ambiguous. Germline V gene data show CDR1 as MNHEY and CDR2 as SVGAGI. V was cut by 6 bases and J by 5 bases, with 8 bases left in between. The CDR3 has 12 residues. DNA for the CDR3: TGTGCCAGCAGCCCCGACAGAAACACCATATATTTT. Its translation is CASSPDRNTIYF.

The chain carries TRBV6-2 or TRBV6-3 and TRBJ1-1, with 7 positions matching TRBD1. This CDR3 comprises 16 residues. J lost 3 bases, V lost 4 bases, and 11 bases had no gene match. Germline values: CDR1 MNHEY, CDR2 SVGEGT. The CDR3 DNA reads as TGTGCCAGCAGTTCACAGGGGCTCGGGTTCGACACTGAAGCTTTCTTT. Translation gives CASSSQGLGFDTEAFF.

This chain connects TRBV5-4 to TRBJ1-2; no definite D call. CDR3 length equals 16 residues. Germline V gene data show CDR1 as SGHNT and CDR2 as YYREEE (reference sequence). Trimming took off 4 bases at V and 6 bases at J, with 22 bases between the two ends. CDR3 sequence reads: CASSPESTGFDHGYTF. The CDR3 DNA follows: TGTGCCAGCAGCCCGGAATCGACGGGGTTCGACCATGGCTACACCTTC. The full variable domain, rest sourced from reference TRBV5-4 and TRBJ1-2, is ETGVTQSPTHLIKTRGQQVTLRCSSQSGHNTVSWYQQALGQGPQFIFQYYREEENGRGNFPPRFSGLQFPNYSSELNVNALELDDSALYLCASSPESTGFDHGYTFGSGTRLTVV.

In this sample, this clone turned up once. The J gene is TRBJ2-4, the V gene TRBV7-2; D is undetermined. Trimming cost V 5 bases and J 2 bases, with 10 bases left between them. The CDR3 runs to 14 residues. CDR1 and CDR2 from the germline V gene are SGHTA and FQGNSA. Here the CDR3 reads CASSPPATKNIQYF. CDR3 DNA: TGTGCCAGCAGCCCCCCAGCGACCAAAAACATTCAGTACTTC.

The V gene is TRBV3-1 (or the pseudogene TRBV3-2), the J gene TRBJ2-5; D unclear. This CDR3 spans 13 amino acids. The germline gives CDR1 LGHDT, CDR2 YNNKEL (reference sequence). Trimming left V 2 bases short and J 2 bases short, with 6 bases between. In DNA, the CDR3 is TGTGCCAGCAGCCAATTAGTACAAGAGACCCAGTACTTC. It translates to CASSQLVQETQYF.

The chain links TRBV10-3 to TRBJ1-5; a weak D match, TRBD1 (5 bases). V gave up 5 bases and J gave up 1 base, with 12 bases separating them. Germline loops: CDR1 ENHRY, CDR2 SYGVKD. This CDR3 is built from 15 residues. The CDR3 DNA follows: TGTGCCATCAGTCATTCAGGGTTCAGCAATCAGCCCCAGCATTTT. Amino acids: CAISHSGFSNQPQHF.

In its sample, this clone was seen once. The DNA for the CDR3 is TGTGCCAGCAGTGACTCAATGGTACAGGGTCTCGCTAACTATGGCTACACCTTC. Encoded protein: CASSDSMVQGLANYGYTF. This chain links TRBV6-4 with TRBJ1-2, with D tentatively TRBD1 (6 bases). The CDR3 contains 18 residues. Germline loops: CDR1 MRHNA, CDR2 SNTAGT. Trimming removed 0 bases at V and 0 bases at J, with 17 bases between.

This clone was detected once. The chain links TRBV5-5 to TRBJ2-2; 11 bases align to TRBD2. Germline CDR1 and CDR2: SGHKS and YYEKEE (reference sequence). V dropped 0 bases and J dropped 4; count of bases not matched to a gene: 5. This CDR3 is built from 17 residues. The DNA for the CDR3 is TGTGCCAGCAGCTTGGATAGCGGGGGGGCACCCACCGGGGAGCTGTTTTTT. Protein: CASSLDSGGAPTGELFF.

J is TRBJ2-7 and V is TRBV6-6; D gene uncertain. The CDR3 runs to 15 residues. V was clipped by 7 bases and J by 1 base, with 17 bases between them. Germline lookup yields CDR1 MNHNY and CDR2 SVGAGI (reference sequence). The CDR3 loop is CASTYAQSGSYEQYF. In DNA, the CDR3 is TGTGCCAGCACCTACGCCCAATCCGGGTCCTACGAGCAGTACTTC.

The chain employs TRBV5-6 and TRBJ1-2, with D perhaps matching TRBD1 (5 bases). CDR1 is SGHDT, CDR2 YYEEEE, per germline. Trimming cost V 0 bases and J 8 bases, with 17 bases left between them. The length of the CDR3 is 15 residues. CDR3 DNA sequence: TGTGCCAGCAGCTTGGATCCAGGGATGGCCTTCGGCTACACCTTC. Translation: CASSLDPGMAFGYTF. Complete variable domain (other parts from reference TRBV5-6 and TRBJ1-2): DAGVTQSPTHLIKTRGQQVTLRCSPKSGHDTVSWYQQALGQGPQFIFQYYEEEERQRGNFPDRFSGHQFPNYSSELNVNALLLGDSALYLCASSLDPGMAFGYTFGSGTRLTVV.

The rearrangement uses TRBV2 and TRBJ1-5; perhaps TRBD1 as D (5 bases). V shed 3 bases and J shed 0 bases, with 12 bases lying between them. This CDR3 has 16 residues. The germline gives CDR1 SNHLY, CDR2 FYNNEI. In nucleotides, the CDR3 is TGTGCCAGCAGTGAGTGGGGCGTAAATAGCAATCAGCCCCAGCATTTT. It translates to CASSEWGVNSNQPQHF.

CDR3 sequence reads: CASSVLGRPNTGELFF. The DNA for the CDR3 is TGTGCCAGCAGCGTTCTCGGGAGGCCGAACACCGGGGAGCTGTTTTTT. The gene calls are TRBV9 and TRBJ2-2; 7 positions agree with TRBD2. The junction had 4 bases not matched to a gene; V was cut back by 2 bases and J by 0 bases. The CDR3 length is 16 residues. Per the germline V gene, CDR1 is SGDLS and CDR2 is YYNGEE.

This clone came up once. Distinct nucleotide sequences in the sample also encode this CDR3. The genes are TRBV7-2 and TRBJ1-5; no reliable D call. The germline V gene has CDR1 SGHTA and CDR2 FQGNSA. V shed 5 bases and J shed 2 bases, with 10 bases lying between them. The CDR3 spans 14 residues. This CDR3 is CASSLRRGNQPQHF. DNA for the CDR3: TGTGCCAGCAGCCTCCGTCGGGGCAATCAGCCCCAGCATTTT.